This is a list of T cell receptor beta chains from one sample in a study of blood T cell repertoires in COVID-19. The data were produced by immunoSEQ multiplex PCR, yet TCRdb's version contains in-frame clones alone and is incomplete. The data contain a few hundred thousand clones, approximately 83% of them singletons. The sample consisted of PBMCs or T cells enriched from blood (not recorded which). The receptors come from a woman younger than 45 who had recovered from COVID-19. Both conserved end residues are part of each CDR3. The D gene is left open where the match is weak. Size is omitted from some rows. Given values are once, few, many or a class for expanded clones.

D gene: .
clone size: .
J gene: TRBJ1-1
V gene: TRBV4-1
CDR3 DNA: TGCGCCAGCAGCCAAGATAGAATCTACACTGAAGCTTTCTTT
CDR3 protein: CASSQDRIYTEAFF

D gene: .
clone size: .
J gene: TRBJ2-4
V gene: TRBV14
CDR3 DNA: TGTGCCAGCAGCCGATCAGGGGTCATTCAGTACTTC
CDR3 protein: CASSRSGVIQYF

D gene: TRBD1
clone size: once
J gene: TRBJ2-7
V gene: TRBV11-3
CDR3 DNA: TGTGCCAGCAGCTTTGGACAGGGCGCTCACGAGCAGTACTTC
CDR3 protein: CASSFGQGAHEQYF

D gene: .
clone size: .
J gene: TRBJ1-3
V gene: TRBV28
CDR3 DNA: TGTGCCAGCAGCTCAGGGCTGGGAAACACCATATATTTT
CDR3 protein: CASSSGLGNTIYF

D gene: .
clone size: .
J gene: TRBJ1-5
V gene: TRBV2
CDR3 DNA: TGTGCCAGCAGCCAGGGGCGCAATCAGCCCCAGCATTTT
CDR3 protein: CASSQGRNQPQHF

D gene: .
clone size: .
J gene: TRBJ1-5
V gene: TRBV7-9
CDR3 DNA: TGTGCCAGCAGCTCCTCGTGGGGCGAGGGCAATCAGCCCCAGCATTTT
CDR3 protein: CASSSSWGEGNQPQHF

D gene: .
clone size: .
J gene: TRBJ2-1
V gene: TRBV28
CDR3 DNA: TGTGCCAGCAGCTATCGTTTGGACCCTCAACCCGGGGAGTTCTTC
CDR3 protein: CASSYRLDPQPGEFF

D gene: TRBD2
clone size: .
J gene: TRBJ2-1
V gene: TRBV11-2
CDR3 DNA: TGTGCCAGCAGCCTACTACCTAGCGGGGGGTGGGACAATGAGCAGTTCTTC
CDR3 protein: CASSLLPSGGWDNEQFF

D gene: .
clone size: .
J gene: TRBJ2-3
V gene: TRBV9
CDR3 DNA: TGTGCCAGCAGCGTAATGTCGGAACTGAGGACAGATACGCAGTATTTT
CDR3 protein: CASSVMSELRTDTQYF

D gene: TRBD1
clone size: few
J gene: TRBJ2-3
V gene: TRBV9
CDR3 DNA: TGTGCCAGCCGGCCCCCCGGGACAGGCAGCGGTACGCAGTATTTT
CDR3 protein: CASRPPGTGSGTQYF

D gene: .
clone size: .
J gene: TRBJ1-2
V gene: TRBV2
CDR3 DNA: TGTGCCAGCAGGGCGCAGGGGAAGGATGGCTACACCTTC
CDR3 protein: CASRAQGKDGYTF

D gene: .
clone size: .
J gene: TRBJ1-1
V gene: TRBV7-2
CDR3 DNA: TGTGCCAGCAGCTTAGGGGGCGCAACTGAAGCTTTCTTT
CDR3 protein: CASSLGGATEAFF

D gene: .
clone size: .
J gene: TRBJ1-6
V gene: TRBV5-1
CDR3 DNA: TGCGCCAGCAGCTTAACAGGGCCGAGCTCCTATAATTCACCCCTCCACTTT
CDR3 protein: CASSLTGPSSYNSPLHF

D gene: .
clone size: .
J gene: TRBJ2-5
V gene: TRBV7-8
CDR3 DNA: TGTGCCAGCAGCGCGGGTGACAACCTCCTGCAAGAGACCCAGTACTTC
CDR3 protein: CASSAGDNLLQETQYF

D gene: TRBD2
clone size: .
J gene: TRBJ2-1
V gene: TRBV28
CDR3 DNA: TGTGCCAGCAGTCCTAGCGGGAGGGCCCTCGGTGAGCAGTTCTTC
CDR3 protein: CASSPSGRALGEQFF

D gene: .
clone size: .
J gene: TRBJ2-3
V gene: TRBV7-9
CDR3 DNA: TGTGCCAGCAGCTTAGTCTCCGGGATCGATACGCAGTATTTT
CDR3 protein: CASSLVSGIDTQYF

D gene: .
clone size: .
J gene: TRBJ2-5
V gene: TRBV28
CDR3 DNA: TGTGCCAGCAGTCGGACAACCCAAGAGACCCAGTACTTC
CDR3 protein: CASSRTTQETQYF

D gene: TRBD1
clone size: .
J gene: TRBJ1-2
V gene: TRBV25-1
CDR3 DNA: TGTGCCAGCAGTGAAGCGGGACAGGGGGCGAGCGGCTACACCTTC
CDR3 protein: CASSEAGQGASGYTF

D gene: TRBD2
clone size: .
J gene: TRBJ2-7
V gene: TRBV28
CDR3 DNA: TGTGCCAGCAGTATAGCGGGCGGATCCTACGAGCAGTACTTC
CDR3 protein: CASSIAGGSYEQYF

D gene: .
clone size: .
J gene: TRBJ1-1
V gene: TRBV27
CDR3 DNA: TGTGCCAGCAGTACCCGAACCGGGACATACCCGGTTCGGGCTGAAGCTTTCTTT
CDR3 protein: CASSTRTGTYPVRAEAFF

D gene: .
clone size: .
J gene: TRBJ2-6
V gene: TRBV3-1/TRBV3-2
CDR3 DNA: TGTGCCAGCAGCAGCCCAAGGGGGTATTACTCTGGGGCCAACGTCCTGACTTTC
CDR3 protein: CASSSPRGYYSGANVLTF

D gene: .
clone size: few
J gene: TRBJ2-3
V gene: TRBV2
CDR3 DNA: TGTGCCAGCAGTGACCCACTTTCAGATACGCAGTATTTT
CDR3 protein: CASSDPLSDTQYF

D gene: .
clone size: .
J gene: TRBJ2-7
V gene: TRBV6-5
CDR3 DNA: TGTGCCAGCAGTTACGGTAGTAGCTCCTACGAGCAGTACTTC
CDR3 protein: CASSYGSSSYEQYF

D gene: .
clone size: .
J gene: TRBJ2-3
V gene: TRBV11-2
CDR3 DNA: TGTGCCAGCACAGAGGCCATCTTCACAGATACGCAGTATTTT
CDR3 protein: CASTEAIFTDTQYF

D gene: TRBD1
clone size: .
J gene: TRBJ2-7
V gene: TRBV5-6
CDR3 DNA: TGTGCCAGCAGCCGACGACAGGGGGCGAAACTCTACGAGCAGTACTTC
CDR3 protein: CASSRRQGAKLYEQYF

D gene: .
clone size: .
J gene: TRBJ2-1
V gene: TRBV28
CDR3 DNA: TGTGCCAGCAGTTTATTAGGCCGATGGGGGCTCGCGGCCAATGAGCAGTTCTTC
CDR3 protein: CASSLLGRWGLAANEQFF

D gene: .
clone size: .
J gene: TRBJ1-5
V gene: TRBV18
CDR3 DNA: TGTGCCAGCTCACCACAAATGGAGGGACAGCCCCAGCATTTT
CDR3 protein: CASSPQMEGQPQHF

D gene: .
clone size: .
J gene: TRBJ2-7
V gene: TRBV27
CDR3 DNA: TGTGCCAGCAGTTTTCAGTCAAGCTCCTACGAGCAGTACTTC
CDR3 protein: CASSFQSSSYEQYF

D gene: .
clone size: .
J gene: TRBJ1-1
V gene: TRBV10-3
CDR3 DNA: TGTGCCATCAGTCCTGAGACAGCTTATTCCACTGAAGCTTTCTTT
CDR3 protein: CAISPETAYSTEAFF

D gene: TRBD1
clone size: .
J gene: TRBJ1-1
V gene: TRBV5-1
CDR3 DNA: TGCGCCAGCAGCCCGTACAGGGGGAACACTGAAGCTTTCTTT
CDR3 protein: CASSPYRGNTEAFF

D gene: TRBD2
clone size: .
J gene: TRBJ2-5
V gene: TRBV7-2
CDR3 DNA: TGTGCCAGCAGCTCCGGGACTAGCGGGAGGGCTTCTGGAGAGACCCAGTACTTC
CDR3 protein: CASSSGTSGRASGETQYF

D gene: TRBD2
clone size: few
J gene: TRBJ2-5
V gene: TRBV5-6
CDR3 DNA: TGTGCCAGCAGCTGGGGGTTAGCGGGCCTCCAGGTGGAGACCCAGTACTTC
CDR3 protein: CASSWGLAGLQVETQYF

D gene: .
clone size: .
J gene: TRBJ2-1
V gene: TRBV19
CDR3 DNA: TGTGCCAGTAGAAACATCCGGGACTTCTACAATGAGCAGTTCTTC
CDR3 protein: CASRNIRDFYNEQFF

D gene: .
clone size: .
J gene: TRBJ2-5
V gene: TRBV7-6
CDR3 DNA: TGTGCCAGCAGTCGTCTGAGGCAGAATCAAGAGACCCAGTACTTC
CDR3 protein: CASSRLRQNQETQYF

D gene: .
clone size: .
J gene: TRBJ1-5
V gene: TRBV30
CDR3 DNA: TGTGCCTGGAGTGTAATCGGGGTCTCTCAGCCCCAGCATTTT
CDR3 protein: CAWSVIGVSQPQHF

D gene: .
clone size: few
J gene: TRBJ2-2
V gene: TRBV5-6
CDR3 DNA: TGTGCCAGCAGCTGCCGACAGGGAGGCGGGGAGCTGTTTTTT
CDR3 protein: CASSCRQGGGELFF

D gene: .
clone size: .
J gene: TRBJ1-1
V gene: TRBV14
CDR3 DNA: TGTGCCAGCAGCACTACATCAGCTCCAATAAACACTGAAGCTTTCTTT
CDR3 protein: CASSTTSAPINTEAFF

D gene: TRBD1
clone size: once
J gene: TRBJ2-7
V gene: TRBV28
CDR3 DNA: TGTGCCAGCAGTTCACCAGCGTCGCGGGACAGGGACGAGCAGTACTTC
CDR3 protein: CASSSPASRDRDEQYF

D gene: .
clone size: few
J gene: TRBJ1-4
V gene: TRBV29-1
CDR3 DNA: TGCAGCGGCAGGAACGCGGGTGAAAAACTGTTTTTT
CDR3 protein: CSGRNAGEKLFF

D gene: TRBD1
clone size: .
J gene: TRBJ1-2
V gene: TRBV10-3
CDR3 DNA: TGTGCCATCAGTGAATACCCGACAGGGAACTATGGCTACACCTTC
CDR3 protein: CAISEYPTGNYGYTF